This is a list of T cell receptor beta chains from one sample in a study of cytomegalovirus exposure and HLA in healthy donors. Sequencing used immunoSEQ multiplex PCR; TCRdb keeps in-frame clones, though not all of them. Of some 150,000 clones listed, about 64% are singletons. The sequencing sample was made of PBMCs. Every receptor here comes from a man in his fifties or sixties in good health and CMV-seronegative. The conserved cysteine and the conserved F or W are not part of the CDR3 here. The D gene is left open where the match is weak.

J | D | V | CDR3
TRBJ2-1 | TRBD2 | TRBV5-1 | ASSLRLAGVHEQF
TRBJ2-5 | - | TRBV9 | ASSLGQGYMETQY
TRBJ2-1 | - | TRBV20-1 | SALELVEQF
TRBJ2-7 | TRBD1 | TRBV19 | ASRRTGTSTYEQY
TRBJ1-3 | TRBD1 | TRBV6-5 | ASSPTGSGNTIY
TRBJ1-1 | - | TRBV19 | ASSRGNQGTEAF
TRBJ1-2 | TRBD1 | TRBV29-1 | SVEGGQGYYGYT
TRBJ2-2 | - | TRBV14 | ASSQDLAGAHTGELF
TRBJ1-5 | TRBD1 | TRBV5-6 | ASSLGLGQTSNQPQH
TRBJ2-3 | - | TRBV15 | ATSRDHSTDTQY
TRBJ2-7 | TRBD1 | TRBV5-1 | ASTYGTDTYEQY
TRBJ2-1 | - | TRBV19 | ASSRTGKGQKVKF
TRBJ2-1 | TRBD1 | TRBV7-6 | ASSVSGQGGEREYNEQF
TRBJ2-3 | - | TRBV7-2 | ASSLAGGTGTDTQY
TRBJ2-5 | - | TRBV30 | AWSVLGRTQY
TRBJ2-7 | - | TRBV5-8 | ASSTDRAYEQY
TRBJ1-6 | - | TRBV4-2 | ASSSQFSYNSPLH
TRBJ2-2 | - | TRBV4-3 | ASSQVRGIITGELF
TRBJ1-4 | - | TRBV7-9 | ASSLGDIGNEKLF
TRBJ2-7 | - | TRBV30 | AWSVRRKNYEQY
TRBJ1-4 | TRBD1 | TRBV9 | ASSLRGQGLEKLF
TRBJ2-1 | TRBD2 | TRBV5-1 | ASSLTPGVAGVNEQF
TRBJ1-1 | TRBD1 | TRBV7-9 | ASSLADRGEMNTEAF
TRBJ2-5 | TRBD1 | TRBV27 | ASKTGLGGVRGETQY
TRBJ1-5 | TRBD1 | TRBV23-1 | ASSQSNTGGYGNQPQH
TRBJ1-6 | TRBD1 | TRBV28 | ASRMGQAYNSPLH
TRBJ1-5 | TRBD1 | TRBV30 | AWSVRTGHSNQPQH
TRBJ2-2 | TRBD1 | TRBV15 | ATSIEQGPVTNTGELF
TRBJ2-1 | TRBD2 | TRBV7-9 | ASSWTLAGRNVDEQF
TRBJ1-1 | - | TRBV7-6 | ASSPNTGSTEAF
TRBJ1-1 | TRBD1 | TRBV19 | ASSPRDRGDVAF
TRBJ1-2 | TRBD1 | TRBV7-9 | ASSIDFWTGENYGYT
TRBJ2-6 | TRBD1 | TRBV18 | ASSPGQGAVGANVLT
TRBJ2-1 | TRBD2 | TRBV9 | ASSAPTSVPPSSYNEQF
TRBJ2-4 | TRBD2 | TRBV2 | ASSLSTSGPLAKNIQY
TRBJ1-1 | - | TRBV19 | ASSNRNTEAF
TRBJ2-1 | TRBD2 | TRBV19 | ASSIGLAGVNNEQF
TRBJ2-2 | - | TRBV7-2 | ASSQRTSFTGELF
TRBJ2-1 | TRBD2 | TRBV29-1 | SVYTSVDYNEQF
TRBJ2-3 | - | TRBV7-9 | ASSLRVTGRDTQY
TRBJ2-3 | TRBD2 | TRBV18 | ASSPFLAGVSDTQY
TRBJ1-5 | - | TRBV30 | AWSVGSQGNQPQH
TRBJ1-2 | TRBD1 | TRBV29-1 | SVVDDRGDYGYT
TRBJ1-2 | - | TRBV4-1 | AGSQDLRGSGRGYGYT
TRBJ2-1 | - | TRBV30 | AWRGISWEDEQF
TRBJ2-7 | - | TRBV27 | ASSPLVSYEQY
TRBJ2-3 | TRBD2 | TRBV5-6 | ASSLGLAGGLTDTQY
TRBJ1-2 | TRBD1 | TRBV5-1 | ASSRDRNNYGYT
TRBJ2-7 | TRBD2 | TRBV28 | ASSPPGGMASYEQY
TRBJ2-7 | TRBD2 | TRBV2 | ASRETSQSSYEQY
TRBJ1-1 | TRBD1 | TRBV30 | AWRTGANTEAF
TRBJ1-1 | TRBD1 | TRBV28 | ASSPGQGGGAF
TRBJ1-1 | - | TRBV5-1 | ASSLDVRENTEAF